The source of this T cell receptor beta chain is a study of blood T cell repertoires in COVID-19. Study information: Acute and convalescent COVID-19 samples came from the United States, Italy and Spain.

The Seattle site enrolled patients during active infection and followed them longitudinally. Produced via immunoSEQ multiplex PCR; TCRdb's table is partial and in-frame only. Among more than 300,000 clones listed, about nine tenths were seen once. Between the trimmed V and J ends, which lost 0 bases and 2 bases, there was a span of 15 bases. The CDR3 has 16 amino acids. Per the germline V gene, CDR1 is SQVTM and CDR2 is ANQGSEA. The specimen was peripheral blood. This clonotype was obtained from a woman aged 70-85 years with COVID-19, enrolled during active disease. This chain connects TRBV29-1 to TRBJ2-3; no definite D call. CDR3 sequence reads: CSVEDGPTLSTDTQYF. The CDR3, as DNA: TGCAGCGTTGAAGATGGCCCCACCTTGTCCACAGATACGCAGTATTTT.